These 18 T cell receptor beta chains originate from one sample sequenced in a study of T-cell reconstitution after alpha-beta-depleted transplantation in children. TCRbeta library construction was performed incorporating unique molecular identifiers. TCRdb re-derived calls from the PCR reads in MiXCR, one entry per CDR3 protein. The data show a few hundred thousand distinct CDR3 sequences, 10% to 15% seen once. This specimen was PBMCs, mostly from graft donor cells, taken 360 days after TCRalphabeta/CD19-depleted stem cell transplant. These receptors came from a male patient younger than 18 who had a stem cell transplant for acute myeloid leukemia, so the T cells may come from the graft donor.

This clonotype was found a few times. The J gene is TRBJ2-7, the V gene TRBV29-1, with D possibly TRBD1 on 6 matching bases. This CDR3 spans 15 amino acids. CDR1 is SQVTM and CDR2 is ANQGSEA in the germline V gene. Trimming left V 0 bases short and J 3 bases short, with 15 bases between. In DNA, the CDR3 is TGCAGCGTTGAAGATCAGCACAGGGATCACTACGAGCAGTACTTC. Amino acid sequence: CSVEDQHRDHYEQYF.

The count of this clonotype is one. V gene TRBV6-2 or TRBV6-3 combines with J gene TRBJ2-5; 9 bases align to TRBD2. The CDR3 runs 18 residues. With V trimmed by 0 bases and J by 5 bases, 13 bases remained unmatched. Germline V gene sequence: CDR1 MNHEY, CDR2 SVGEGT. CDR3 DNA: TGTGCCAGCAGTTACTCTTTGACGGCTAGCGGGACAGAGGAGACCCAGTACTTC. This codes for CASSYSLTASGTEETQYF.

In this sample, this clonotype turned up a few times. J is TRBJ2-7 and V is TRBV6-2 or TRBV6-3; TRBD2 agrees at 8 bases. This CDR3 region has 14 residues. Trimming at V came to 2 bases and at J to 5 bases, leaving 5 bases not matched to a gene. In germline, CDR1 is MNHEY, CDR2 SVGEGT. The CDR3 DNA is TGTGCCAGCAGTTACGGGCGGGAGGACAACGAGCAGTACTTC. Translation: CASSYGREDNEQYF.

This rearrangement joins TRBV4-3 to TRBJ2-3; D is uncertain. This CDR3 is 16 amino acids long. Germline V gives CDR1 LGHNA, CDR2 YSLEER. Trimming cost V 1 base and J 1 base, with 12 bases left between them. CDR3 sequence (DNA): TGCGCCAGCAGCCAAGGGAGAGTCATACGCACAGATACGCAGTATTTT. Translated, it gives CASSQGRVIRTDTQYF.

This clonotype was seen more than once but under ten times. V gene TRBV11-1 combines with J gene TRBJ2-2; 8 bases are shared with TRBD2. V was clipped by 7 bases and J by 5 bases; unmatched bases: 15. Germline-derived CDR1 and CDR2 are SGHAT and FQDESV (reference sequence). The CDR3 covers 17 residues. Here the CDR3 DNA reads TGTGCCAGCACCAATTCCGCGGCAGCGGGAGTAACCGGGGAGCTGTTTTTT. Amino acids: CASTNSAAAGVTGELFF.

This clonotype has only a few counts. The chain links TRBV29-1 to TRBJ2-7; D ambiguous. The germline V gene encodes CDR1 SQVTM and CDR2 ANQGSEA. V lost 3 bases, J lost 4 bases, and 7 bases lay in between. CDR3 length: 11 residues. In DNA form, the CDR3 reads TGCAGCGTTGATCAGGCTTACGAGCAGTACTTC. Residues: CSVDQAYEQYF.

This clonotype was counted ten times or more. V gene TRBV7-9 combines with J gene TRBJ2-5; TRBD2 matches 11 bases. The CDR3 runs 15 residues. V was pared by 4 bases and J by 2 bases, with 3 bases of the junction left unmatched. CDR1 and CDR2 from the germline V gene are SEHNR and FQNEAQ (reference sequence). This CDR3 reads CASSWGLAVQETQYF. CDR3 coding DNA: TGTGCCAGCAGCTGGGGACTAGCGGTTCAAGAGACCCAGTACTTC.

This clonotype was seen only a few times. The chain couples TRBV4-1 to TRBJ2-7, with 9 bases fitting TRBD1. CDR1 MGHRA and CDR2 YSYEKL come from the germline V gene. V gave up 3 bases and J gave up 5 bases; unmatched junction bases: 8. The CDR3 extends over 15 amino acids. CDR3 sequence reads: CASSHPGTGWNEQYF. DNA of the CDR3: TGCGCCAGCAGCCATCCCGGGACAGGGTGGAACGAGCAGTACTTC.

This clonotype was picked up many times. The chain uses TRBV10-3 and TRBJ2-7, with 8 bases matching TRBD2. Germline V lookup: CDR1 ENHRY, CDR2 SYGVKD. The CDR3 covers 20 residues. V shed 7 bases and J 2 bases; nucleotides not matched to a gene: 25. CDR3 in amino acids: CAITPRMAGGPEGNAYEQYF. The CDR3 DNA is TGTGCCATCACTCCGCGAATGGCGGGAGGCCCCGAGGGGAACGCCTACGAGCAGTACTTC.

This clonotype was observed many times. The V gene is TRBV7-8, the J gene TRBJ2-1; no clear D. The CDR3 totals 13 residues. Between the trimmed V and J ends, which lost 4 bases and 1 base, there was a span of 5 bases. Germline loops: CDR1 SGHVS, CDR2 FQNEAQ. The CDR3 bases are TGTGCCAGCAGCTACCAGTCCTACAATGAGCAGTTCTTC. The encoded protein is CASSYQSYNEQFF.

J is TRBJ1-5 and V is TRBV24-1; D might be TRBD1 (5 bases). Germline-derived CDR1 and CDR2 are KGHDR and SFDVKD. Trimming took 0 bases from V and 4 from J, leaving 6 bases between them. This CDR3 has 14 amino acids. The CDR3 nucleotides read TGTGCCACCAGTGATTTGGCAGGGAATCAGCCCCAGCATTTT. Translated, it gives CATSDLAGNQPQHF.

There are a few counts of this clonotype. The CDR3 region is CSASDSGNYEQYF. The CDR3 coding sequence is TGCAGTGCTAGTGATAGCGGGAACTACGAGCAGTACTTC. The chain has TRBV20-1 and TRBJ2-7, with TRBD2 matching over 8 bases. Losses at the gene ends were 3 bases for V and 3 bases for J; bases not matched to a gene: 4. Germline loops: CDR1 DFQATT, CDR2 SNEGSKA (reference sequence). The CDR3 loop spans 13 amino acids.

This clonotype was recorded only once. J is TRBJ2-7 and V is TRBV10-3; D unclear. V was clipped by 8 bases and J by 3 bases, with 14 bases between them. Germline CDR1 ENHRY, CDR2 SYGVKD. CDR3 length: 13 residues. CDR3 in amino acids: CAIRGPSGYEQYF. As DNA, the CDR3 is TGTGCCATCCGCGGTCCGTCAGGCTACGAGCAGTACTTC.

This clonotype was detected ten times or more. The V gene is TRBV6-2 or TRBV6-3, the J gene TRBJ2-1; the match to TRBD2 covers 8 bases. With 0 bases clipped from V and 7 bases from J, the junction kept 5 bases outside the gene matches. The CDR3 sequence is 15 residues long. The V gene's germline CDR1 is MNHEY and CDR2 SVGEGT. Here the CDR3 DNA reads TGTGCCAGCAGTTACTCGGTGGCTAGCGGGAATGAGCAGTTCTTC. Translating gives CASSYSVASGNEQFF.

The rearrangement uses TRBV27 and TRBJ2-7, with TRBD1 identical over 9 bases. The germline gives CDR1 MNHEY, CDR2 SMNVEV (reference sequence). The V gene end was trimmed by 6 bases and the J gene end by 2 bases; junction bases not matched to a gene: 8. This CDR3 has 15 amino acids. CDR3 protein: CASSLDRGRPYEQYF. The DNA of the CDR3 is TGTGCCAGCAGCCTAGACAGGGGGAGACCCTACGAGCAGTACTTC.

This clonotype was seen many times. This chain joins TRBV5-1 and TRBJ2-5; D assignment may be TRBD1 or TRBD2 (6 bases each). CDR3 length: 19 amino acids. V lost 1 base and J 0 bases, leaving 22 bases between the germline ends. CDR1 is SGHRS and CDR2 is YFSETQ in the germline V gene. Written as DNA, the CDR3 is TGCGCCAGCAGCTTGAGTGGGGGGCCGCCCTCCCAAGACCAAGAGACCCAGTACTTC. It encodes CASSLSGGPPSQDQETQYF.

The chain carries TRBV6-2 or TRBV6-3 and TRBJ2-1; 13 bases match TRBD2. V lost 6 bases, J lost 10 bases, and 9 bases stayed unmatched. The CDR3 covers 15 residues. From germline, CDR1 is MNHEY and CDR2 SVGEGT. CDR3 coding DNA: TGTGCCAGCAGCAAACTAGCGGGAGGGCCGGGGGAGCAGTTCTTC. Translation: CASSKLAGGPGEQFF.

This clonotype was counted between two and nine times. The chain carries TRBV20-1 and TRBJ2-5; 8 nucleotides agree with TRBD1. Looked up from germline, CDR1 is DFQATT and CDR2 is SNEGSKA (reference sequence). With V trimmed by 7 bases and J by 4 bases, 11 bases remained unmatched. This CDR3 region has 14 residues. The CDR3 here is CSGEPRTGRETQYF. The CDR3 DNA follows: TGCAGTGGGGAGCCCCGGACAGGGCGAGAGACCCAGTACTTC.